A selection of T cell receptor beta chains follows, all from one sample in a study of T cell repertoires in cytomegalovirus infection. TCRdb ran MiXCR on the reads and lists one entry per CDR3 protein. The table lists about 830,000 distinct CDR3 sequences, 32% of them singletons. These receptors lack a known antigen. Material: cultured CD8+ T cells from PBMCs, obtained from culture after CMV antigen stimulation. These receptors all stem from a human donor in good health (CMV status not recorded). Some clones in this sample may be carry-over from other donors' samples. Each CDR3 is given without its conserved first and last residue.

>TRBJ1-2|TRBV12-3/TRBV12-4
ANSFTGYGYT
>TRBJ2-3|TRBV7-6
ASSPLWGHRTDTQY
>TRBJ2-7|TRBV6-1
ASSESSSYEQY
>TRBJ2-1|TRBV7-8
ASSLAGLAGSGKF
>TRBJ1-5|TRBV29-1
SVPGTGSSGLEPQH
>TRBJ1-2|TRBV4-1
ASSQDPSGSSYGYT
>TRBJ2-1|TRBV7-6
ASSLWNRPGDEQF
>TRBJ2-2|TRBV27
ASSPEILAGSNTGELF
>TRBJ1-2|TRBV5-4
ASSFPEGQNYGYT
>TRBJ2-1|TRBV27
ASSPGQPINEQF
>TRBJ2-2|TRBV15
ATSRAGGELF
>TRBJ2-3|TRBV19
ASSTSGGGADTQY
>TRBJ1-1|TRBV19
ASSIDRGDPNTEAF
>TRBJ1-1|TRBV4-1
ASSLPGTLNTEAF
>TRBJ2-1|TRBV6-4
ASSDSGQGLSSYNEQF
>TRBJ2-7|TRBV20-1
SARDLGQGSYEQY
>TRBJ2-3|TRBV6-5
ASRRQDRDTQY
>TRBJ2-5|TRBV6-6
ASSYNTLAGGRETQY
>TRBJ1-2|TRBV19
ASSIYGQNNYGYT
>TRBJ1-2|TRBV12-3/TRBV12-4
ASSKDSRIYGYT
>TRBJ1-2|TRBV6-2/TRBV6-3
ASTTGGQRVYGYT
>TRBJ1-2|TRBV6-5
AGLTRTRRGGYT
>TRBJ2-1|TRBV11-2
ASSLVQPSYNEQF
>TRBJ2-3|TRBV27
ASSFLAGRTDTQY
>TRBJ2-1|TRBV19
ASSAGQGTFYNEQF
>TRBJ2-2|TRBV4-3
ASSQDYPLAGGSVGELF
>TRBJ2-3|TRBV12-3/TRBV12-4
ASSLSGVAGGYTDTQY
>TRBJ1-1|TRBV12-3/TRBV12-4
ASRDRVVYPEAF
>TRBJ2-5|TRBV27
ASSPIRIPRGRQGRGETQY
>TRBJ2-3|TRBV20-1
SAGGGRDTQY
>TRBJ2-7|TRBV2
ASEIGTVYEQY
>TRBJ1-1|TRBV10-3
AISESAGSEAF
>TRBJ2-2|TRBV5-6
ASSPQVGARGTGELF
>TRBJ2-1|TRBV7-8
ANSFLIDEQF
>TRBJ2-2|TRBV7-9
ASSNRGGNTGELF
>TRBJ1-2|TRBV29-1
SGLRRDYGYT
>TRBJ1-1|TRBV14
ASSHGGNTEAF
>TRBJ2-1|TRBV6-5
ASSYPDGPYNEQF
>TRBJ1-5|TRBV9
ASSARPGQVINQPQH
>TRBJ1-5|TRBV19
ASKAGVSNQPQH
>TRBJ2-7|TRBV19
ASSMTGDVIYEQY
>TRBJ2-3|TRBV12-3/TRBV12-4
ASRESSTDTQY
>TRBJ2-1|TRBV4-2
ASSQEVNEQF
>TRBJ2-7|TRBV27
ASSLAQNSDEQY
>TRBJ1-4|TRBV7-9
ASSWDMTNEKLF
>TRBJ1-1|TRBV6-4
ASSGGAGSEAF
>TRBJ2-5|TRBV12-3/TRBV12-4
ASSSPSGGDATQY
>TRBJ2-3|TRBV7-2
ASTLWALPHDTQY